Listed below are T cell receptor beta chains from one sample, sequenced in a study of regulatory T cells in long-lasting Graves disease. Using its own MiXCR run on the multiplex PCR reads, TCRdb lists one record per CDR3 protein. The data contain around 400,000 distinct CDR3 sequences, roughly a sixth of them singletons. Specimen: peripheral blood mononuclear cells (PBMCs), collected at new diagnosis, from a patient treated with antithyroid drugs. These receptors were obtained from a female donor with Graves disease. CDR3s include the opening cysteine and the closing phenylalanine or tryptophan. Fields, in order: CDR3 length, clone size, D gene, J gene, V gene, CDR3 protein, CDR3 DNA. A D gene is named only where the DNA matches it firmly. Clone sizes are given selectively: once, few, many, or a class where the clone is expanded.

13	NA	NA	TRBJ2-7	TRBV7-9	CAGSLGRGYEQYF	TGTGCCGGCAGCTTAGGGAGGGGGTACGAGCAGTACTTC
14	many	TRBD1	TRBJ1-1	TRBV9	CASSVEGQGTEAFF	TGTGCCAGCAGCGTCGAAGGACAGGGCACTGAAGCTTTCTTT
15	many	TRBD1	TRBJ1-2	TRBV12-3/TRBV12-4	CASSLGTGGGDGYTF	TGTGCCAGCAGTTTGGGAACAGGGGGGGGGGATGGCTACACCTTC
15	NA	NA	TRBJ2-1	TRBV6-5	CASSYWGGITNEQFF	TGTGCCAGCAGTTACTGGGGCGGGATAACGAATGAGCAGTTCTTC
12	many	NA	TRBJ1-2	TRBV10-3	CAIGGHRYGYTF	TGTGCCATCGGGGGGCACAGATATGGCTACACCTTC
15	many	NA	TRBJ2-7	TRBV12-3/TRBV12-4	CASSPRGGSSYEQYF	TGTGCCAGCAGTCCCCGCGGAGGGAGCTCCTACGAGCAGTACTTC
16	NA	TRBD1	TRBJ2-2	TRBV15	CATSRERQGNTGELFF	TGTGCCACCAGCAGAGAGAGACAGGGGAACACCGGGGAGCTGTTTTTT
16	NA	TRBD2	TRBJ2-5	TRBV7-3	CASSTTRTSGRANQYF	TGTGCCAGCAGCACAACCAGGACTAGCGGGAGGGCTAACCAGTACTTC
14	few	TRBD2	TRBJ2-3	TRBV6-1	CASGRARTTDTQYF	TGTGCCAGCGGGAGGGCCCGAACCACAGATACGCAGTATTTT
14	many	TRBD2	TRBJ2-1	TRBV5-1	CASRGTSGPNEQFF	TGCGCCAGCAGAGGCACTAGCGGGCCGAATGAGCAGTTCTTC
19	many	NA	TRBJ1-1	TRBV5-6	CASSWGGTGTMVVNTEAFF	TGTGCCAGCAGCTGGGGTGGTACAGGGACTATGGTGGTGAACACTGAAGCTTTCTTT